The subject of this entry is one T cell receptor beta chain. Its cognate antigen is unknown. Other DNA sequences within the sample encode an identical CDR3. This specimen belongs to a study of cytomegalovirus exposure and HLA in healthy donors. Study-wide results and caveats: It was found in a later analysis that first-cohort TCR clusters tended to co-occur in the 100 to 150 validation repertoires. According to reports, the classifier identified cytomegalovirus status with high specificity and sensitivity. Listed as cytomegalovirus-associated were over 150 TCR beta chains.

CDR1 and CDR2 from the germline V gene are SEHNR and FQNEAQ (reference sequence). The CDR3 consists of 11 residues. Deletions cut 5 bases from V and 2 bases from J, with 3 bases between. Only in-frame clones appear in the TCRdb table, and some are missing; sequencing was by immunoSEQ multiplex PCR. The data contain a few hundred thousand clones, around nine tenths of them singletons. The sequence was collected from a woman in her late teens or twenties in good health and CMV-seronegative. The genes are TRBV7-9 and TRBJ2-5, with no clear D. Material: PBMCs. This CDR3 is CASSPQETQYF. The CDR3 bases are TGTGCCAGCAGCCCTCAAGAGACCCAGTACTTC.